This TCR beta chain was captured in a study of CD8+ T cells in alopecia areata. As for treatment: oral pan-JAK inhibitor, 5-10 mg twice daily. Study-wide results and caveats: The link between baseline CD8+ expansion and response remains uncertain with one nonresponder.

For this clone: Its specificity is not known.

cDNA serving as the sequencing template came from extracted, reverse transcribed RNA. Assay: immunoSEQ multiplex PCR; the TCRdb copy retains only in-frame clones and omits some. The data hold about 180,000 clones, with less than 75% observed a single time. The source material was CD4+ T cells sorted from blood, sampled at roughly week 55, from a patient treated with tofacitinib. The TCR originated in a human donor with alopecia areata.

CDR3 region: CATSGGDRGNQETQYF. The CDR3 bases are TGTGCCACCAGCGGAGGGGACAGGGGGAACCAAGAGACCCAGTACTTC. The rearrangement links TRBV15 to TRBJ2-5; 11 nucleotides align to TRBD1. CDR1 LNHNV and CDR2 YYDKDF come from the germline V gene (reference sequence). Trimming took 5 bases from V and 0 from J; bases not matched to a gene: 5. There are 16 residues in the CDR3.